The present TCR beta chain was sequenced within a study of blood T cell repertoires in COVID-19. For the study at large: The United States, Italy and Spain supplied acute and convalescent COVID-19 samples. PBMCs, B-cell-depleted T cells, or T cells provided the cDNA or gDNA that made up the material.

Germline V CDR1 and CDR2: MNHEY, SMNVEV (reference sequence). V was clipped by 1 base and J by 3 bases; unmatched bases: 13. This CDR3 spans 20 amino acids. As originally analysed: Reference gene primers were amplified, and this amplification served to estimate nucleated cell counts. Clones were sequenced by immunoSEQ multiplex PCR, and TCRdb holds only the in-frame ones, with some missing. That table supplies the V and J calls and clone size; D and trimming were determined from the DNA. Among about 170,000 clones listed, roughly 82% were seen once. The sequence derives from a woman in her 70s with acute or convalescent COVID-19. The chain has TRBV27 and TRBJ2-5; the match to TRBD2 covers 14 bases. Sample: peripheral blood. CDR3 DNA sequence: TGTGCCAGCAGTTTATTGTGTAGGGGACTAGCGGGAGAGAGGGAAGAGACCCAGTACTTC. Translating gives CASSLLCRGLAGEREETQYF.